The clone carrying this T cell receptor (beta chain) has at least ten counts. Time point given: newly diagnosed GD, antithyroid drugs for less than 3 months. Construction of the TCR library relied on RNA isolated from PBMCs. These data come from a study of regulatory T cells in long-lasting Graves disease. Building of the TCR beta libraries involved iRepertoire HTBI primers and Arm-PCR of CDR3 regions. In the source study's methods: Analysis of the samples identified 50 to 65 TRBV and 14 TRBJ segments. MiXCR, run by TCRdb on the multiplex PCR reads, gives a single entry per CDR3 protein. It is TCRdb's table, rather than the study itself, that gives the V and J calls and clone size. There are over 300,000 distinct CDR3 sequences in the sample; roughly a sixth occur only once, and about 20% lies in the top ten. Trimming cost V 3 bases and J 3 bases, with 12 bases left between them. CDR1 and CDR2 (germline): ENHRY, SYGVKD. The CDR3 consists of 15 residues.

The clonotype comes from a female donor with Graves disease. The sequences come from peripheral blood mononuclear cells (PBMCs), collected at new diagnosis, from a patient treated with antithyroid drugs. The chain couples TRBV10-3 to TRBJ2-1, with D maybe TRBD1 (6 bases). CDR3 sequence: CAISEQGQGYNEQFF. DNA for the CDR3: TGTGCCATCAGTGAACAGGGACAAGGCTACAATGAGCAGTTCTTC.